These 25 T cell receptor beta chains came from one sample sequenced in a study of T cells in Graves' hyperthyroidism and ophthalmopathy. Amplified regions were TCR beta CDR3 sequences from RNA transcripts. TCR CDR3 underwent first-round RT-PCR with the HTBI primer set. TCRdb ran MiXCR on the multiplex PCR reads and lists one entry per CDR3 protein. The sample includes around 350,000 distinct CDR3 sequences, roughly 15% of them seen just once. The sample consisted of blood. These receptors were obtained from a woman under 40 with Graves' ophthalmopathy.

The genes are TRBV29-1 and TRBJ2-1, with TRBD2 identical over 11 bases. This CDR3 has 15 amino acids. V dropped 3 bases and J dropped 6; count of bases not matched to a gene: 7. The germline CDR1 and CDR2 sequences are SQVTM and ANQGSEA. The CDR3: CSVDPTSGVGNEQFF. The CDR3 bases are TGCAGCGTTGACCCGACTAGCGGGGTTGGCAATGAGCAGTTCTTC.

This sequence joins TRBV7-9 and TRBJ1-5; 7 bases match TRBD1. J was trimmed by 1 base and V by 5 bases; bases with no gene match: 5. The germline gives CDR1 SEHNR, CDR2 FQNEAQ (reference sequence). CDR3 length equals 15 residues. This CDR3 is CASSPTGPSNQPQHF. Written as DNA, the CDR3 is TGTGCCAGCAGCCCGACAGGGCCGAGCAATCAGCCCCAGCATTTT.

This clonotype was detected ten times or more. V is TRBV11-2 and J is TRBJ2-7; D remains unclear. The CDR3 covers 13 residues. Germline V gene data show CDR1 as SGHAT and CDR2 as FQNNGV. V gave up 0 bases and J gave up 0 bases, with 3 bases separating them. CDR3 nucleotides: TGTGCCAGCAGCTTAGATCCCTCCTACGAGCAGTACTTC. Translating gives CASSLDPSYEQYF.

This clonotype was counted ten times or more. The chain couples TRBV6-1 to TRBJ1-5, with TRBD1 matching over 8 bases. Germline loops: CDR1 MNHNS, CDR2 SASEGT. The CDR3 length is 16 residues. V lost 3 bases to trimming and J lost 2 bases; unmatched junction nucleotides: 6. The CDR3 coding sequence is TGTGCCAGCAGTGATCCGACAGGGGCTCGCAATCAGCCCCAGCATTTT. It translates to CASSDPTGARNQPQHF.

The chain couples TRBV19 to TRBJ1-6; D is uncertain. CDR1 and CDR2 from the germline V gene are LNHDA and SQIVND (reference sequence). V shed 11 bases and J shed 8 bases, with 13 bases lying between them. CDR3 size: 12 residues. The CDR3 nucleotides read TGTGCCTCCCAGGACTCCTATTCACCCCTCCACTTT. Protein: CASQDSYSPLHF.

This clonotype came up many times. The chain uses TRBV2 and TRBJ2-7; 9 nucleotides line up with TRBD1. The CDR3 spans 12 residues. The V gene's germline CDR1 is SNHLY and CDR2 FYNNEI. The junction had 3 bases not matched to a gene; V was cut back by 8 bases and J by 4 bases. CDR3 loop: CASLDRGYEQYF. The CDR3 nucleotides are TGTGCCAGCTTGGACAGGGGTTACGAGCAGTACTTC. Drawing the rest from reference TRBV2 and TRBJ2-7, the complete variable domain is EPEVTQTPSHQVTQMGQEVILRCVPISNHLYFYWYRQILGQKVEFLVSFYNNEISEKSEIFDDQFSVERPDGSNFTLKIRSTKLEDSAMYFCASLDRGYEQYFGPGTRLTVT.

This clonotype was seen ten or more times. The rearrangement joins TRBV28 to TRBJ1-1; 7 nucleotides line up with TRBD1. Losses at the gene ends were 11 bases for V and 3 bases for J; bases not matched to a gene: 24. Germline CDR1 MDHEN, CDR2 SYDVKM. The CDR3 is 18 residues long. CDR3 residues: CAVTGVFDTRLGDTEAFF. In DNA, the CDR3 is TGTGCCGTAACAGGGGTTTTTGATACCCGCCTTGGTGACACTGAAGCTTTCTTT.

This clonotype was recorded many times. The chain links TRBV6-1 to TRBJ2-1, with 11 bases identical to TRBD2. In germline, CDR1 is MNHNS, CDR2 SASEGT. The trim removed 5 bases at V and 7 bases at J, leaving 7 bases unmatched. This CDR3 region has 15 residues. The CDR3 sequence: CASSIAGGPGNEQFF. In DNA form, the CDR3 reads TGTGCCAGCAGTATAGCGGGGGGGCCGGGAAATGAGCAGTTCTTC.

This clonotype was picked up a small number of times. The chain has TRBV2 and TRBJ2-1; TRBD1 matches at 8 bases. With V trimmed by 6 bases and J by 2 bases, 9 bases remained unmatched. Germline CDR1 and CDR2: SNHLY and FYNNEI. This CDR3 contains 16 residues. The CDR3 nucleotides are TGTGCCAGCAGGTACCGACAGGGGCCCACCTACAATGAGCAGTTCTTC. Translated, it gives CASRYRQGPTYNEQFF.

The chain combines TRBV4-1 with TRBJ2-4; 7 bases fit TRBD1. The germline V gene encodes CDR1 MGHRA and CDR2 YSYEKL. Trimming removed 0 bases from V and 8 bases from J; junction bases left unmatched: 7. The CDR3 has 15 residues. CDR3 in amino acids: CASSQDQTGEYIQYF. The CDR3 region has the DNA TGCGCCAGCAGCCAAGATCAAACAGGGGAGTACATTCAGTACTTC.

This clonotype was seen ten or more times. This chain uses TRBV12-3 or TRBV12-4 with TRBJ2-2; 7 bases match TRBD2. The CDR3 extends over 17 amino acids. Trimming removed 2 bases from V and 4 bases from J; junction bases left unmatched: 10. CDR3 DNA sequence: TGTGCCAGCAGTTTACGGCGGAGGGAGGGCACCACCGGGGAGCTGTTTTTT. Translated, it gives CASSLRRREGTTGELFF.

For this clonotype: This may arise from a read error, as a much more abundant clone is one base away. The CDR3 loop reads CASSFRSLLGEQFF. The CDR3 DNA follows: TGTGCCAGCAGTTTTCGGTCACTCCTGGGTGAGCAGTTCTTC. The V and J genes are TRBV12-3 or TRBV12-4 and TRBJ2-1; D is unresolved. The germline V and J ends were trimmed by 3 bases and 9 bases, with 15 bases remaining between them. The CDR3 extends over 14 amino acids.

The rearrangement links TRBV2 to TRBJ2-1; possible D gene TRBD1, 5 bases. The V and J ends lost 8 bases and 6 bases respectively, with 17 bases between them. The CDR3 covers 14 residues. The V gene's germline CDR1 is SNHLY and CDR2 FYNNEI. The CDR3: CASWLQARSNEQFF. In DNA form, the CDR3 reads TGTGCCAGCTGGCTACAGGCGCGGTCCAATGAGCAGTTCTTC.

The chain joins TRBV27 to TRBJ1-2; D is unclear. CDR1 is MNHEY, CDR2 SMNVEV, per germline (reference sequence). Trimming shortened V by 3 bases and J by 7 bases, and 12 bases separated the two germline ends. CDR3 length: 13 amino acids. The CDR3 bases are TGTGCCAGCAGTTTGACTGGACCCTTTGGCTACACCTTC. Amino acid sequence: CASSLTGPFGYTF.

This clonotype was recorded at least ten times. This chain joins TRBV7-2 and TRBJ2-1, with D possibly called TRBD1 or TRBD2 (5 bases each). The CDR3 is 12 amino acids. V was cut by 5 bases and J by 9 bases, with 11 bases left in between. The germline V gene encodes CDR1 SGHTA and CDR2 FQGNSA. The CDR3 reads CASSVERGEQFF. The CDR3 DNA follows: TGTGCCAGCAGCGTGGAGAGGGGTGAGCAGTTCTTC.

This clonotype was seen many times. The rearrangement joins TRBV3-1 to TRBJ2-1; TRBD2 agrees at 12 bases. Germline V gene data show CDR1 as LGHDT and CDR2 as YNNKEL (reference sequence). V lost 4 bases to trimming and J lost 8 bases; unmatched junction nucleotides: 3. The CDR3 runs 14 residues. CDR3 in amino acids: CASSPGLAGYEQFF. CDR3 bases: TGTGCCAGCAGCCCAGGACTAGCGGGGTATGAGCAGTTCTTC.

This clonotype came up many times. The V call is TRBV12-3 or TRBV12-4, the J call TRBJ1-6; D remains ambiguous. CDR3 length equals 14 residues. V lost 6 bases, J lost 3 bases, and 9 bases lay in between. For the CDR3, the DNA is TGTGCCAGCAGCCCCGGGAACTATAATTCACCCCTCCACTTT. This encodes CASSPGNYNSPLHF.

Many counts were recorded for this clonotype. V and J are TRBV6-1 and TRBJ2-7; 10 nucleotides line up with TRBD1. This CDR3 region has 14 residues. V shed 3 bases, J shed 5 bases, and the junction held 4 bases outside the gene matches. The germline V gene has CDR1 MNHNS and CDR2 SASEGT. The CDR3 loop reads CASSETGGFDEQYF. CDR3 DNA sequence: TGTGCCAGCAGTGAGACAGGGGGCTTCGACGAGCAGTACTTC.

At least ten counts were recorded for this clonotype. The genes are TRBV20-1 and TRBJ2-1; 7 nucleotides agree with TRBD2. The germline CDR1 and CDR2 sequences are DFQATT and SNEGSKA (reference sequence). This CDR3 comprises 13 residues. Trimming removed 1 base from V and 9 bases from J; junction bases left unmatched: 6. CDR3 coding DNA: TGCAGTGCTAGAGGGACTAGATTTAGTGAGCAGTTCTTC. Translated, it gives CSARGTRFSEQFF.

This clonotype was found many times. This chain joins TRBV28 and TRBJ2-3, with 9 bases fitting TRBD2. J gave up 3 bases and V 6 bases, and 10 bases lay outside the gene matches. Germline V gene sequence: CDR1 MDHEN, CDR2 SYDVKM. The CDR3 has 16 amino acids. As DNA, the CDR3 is TGTGCCAGCAGACTATATAGCGGGGGAGGGACAGATACGCAGTATTTT. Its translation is CASRLYSGGGTDTQYF.

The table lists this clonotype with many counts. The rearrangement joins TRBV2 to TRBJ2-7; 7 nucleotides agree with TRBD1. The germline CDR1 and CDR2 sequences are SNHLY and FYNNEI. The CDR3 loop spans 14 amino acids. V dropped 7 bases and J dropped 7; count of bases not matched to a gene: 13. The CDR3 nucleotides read TGTGCCAGCATAGGTGACAGGGTAAGGGGGGAGCAGTACTTC. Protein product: CASIGDRVRGEQYF.

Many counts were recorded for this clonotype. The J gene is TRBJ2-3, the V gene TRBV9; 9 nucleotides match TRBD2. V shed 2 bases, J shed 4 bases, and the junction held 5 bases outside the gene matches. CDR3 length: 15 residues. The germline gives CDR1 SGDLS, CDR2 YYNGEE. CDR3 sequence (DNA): TGTGCCAGCAGCGTTTTTAGCGGGGGCCCAGATACGCAGTATTTT. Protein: CASSVFSGGPDTQYF.

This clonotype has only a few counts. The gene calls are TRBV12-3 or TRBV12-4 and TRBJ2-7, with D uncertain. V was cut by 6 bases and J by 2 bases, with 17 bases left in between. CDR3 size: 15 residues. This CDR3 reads CASSPEDRKAYEQYF. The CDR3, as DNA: TGTGCCAGCAGCCCCGAGGACCGAAAAGCCTACGAGCAGTACTTC.

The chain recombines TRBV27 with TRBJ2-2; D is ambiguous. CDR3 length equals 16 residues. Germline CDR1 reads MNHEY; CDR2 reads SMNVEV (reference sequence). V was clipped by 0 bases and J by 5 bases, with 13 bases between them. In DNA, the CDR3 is TGTGCCAGCAGTTTATCCCTCGGCCTGAATACCGGGGAGCTGTTTTTT. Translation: CASSLSLGLNTGELFF.

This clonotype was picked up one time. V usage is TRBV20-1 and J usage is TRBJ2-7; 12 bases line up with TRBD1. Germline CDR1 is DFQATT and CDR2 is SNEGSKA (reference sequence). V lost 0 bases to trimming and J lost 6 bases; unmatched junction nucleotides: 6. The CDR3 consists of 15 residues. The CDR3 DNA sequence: TGCAGTGCTAGAGATCAGGGACAGGGGGCGATCGAGCAGTACTTC. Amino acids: CSARDQGQGAIEQYF.